These T cell receptor beta chains were read from a single sample in a study of cytotoxic CD8 clonotypes in ibrutinib-treated CLL. The repertoire was sequenced with immunoSEQ multiplex PCR; TCRdb's copy has only in-frame clones and lacks some. The table records 150,000 to 200,000 clones, 81% of them present only once. This material consisted of PBMCs, taken after 12 months of ibrutinib treatment. These receptors originate from a human donor with chronic lymphocytic leukemia. Both conserved end residues are part of each CDR3. The D gene is left open where the match is weak.

d_call,j_call,v_call,cdr3_length,cdr3_aa
TRBD1,TRBJ1-4,TRBV6-5,15,CASKNRGLTNEKLFF
.,TRBJ2-6,TRBV5-4,15,CASSLRGAGANVLTF
.,TRBJ2-1,TRBV20-1,11,CSARPSGEQFF
TRBD1,TRBJ1-1,TRBV7-9,13,CASSPGGGTEAFF
.,TRBJ1-1,TRBV5-4,15,CASSLAPTVNTEAFF
.,TRBJ1-2,TRBV7-4,14,CASSLQHGTYGYTF
.,TRBJ2-3,TRBV6-4,12,CASSEVGDTQYF
.,TRBJ1-3,TRBV25-1,12,CASSEQGHTIYF
.,TRBJ1-1,TRBV4-2,17,CASSQVLIRSGDTEAFF
.,TRBJ1-5,TRBV28,17,CASSSPRQRGIDQPQHF
TRBD1,TRBJ2-5,TRBV5-1,14,CASSSGTGVETQYF
.,TRBJ2-7,TRBV7-3,12,CASSLQAGEQYF
TRBD1,TRBJ1-5,TRBV7-8,19,CASRTGGTGAEGANQPQHF
.,TRBJ1-1,TRBV2,15,CASRKQTTGLPEAFF
.,TRBJ2-7,TRBV28,17,CASSIPSAGGLRSEQYF
TRBD2,TRBJ2-3,TRBV2,16,CASTTQAGGLVDTQYF
.,TRBJ2-2,TRBV4-3,16,CASSQDRYSYTGELFF
.,TRBJ1-5,TRBV9,15,CASSAGVEIGQPQHF
TRBD2,TRBJ2-7,TRBV6-1,14,CACGRGGTSYEQYF
.,TRBJ2-3,TRBV18,12,CASSPPGDTQYF
TRBD2,TRBJ2-1,TRBV19,14,CASTIAGGYNEQFF
TRBD1,TRBJ1-6,TRBV7-2,15,CASGQGLIPNSPLHF
.,TRBJ1-1,TRBV11-1,11,CASSLTSEAFF
.,TRBJ1-4,TRBV5-1,13,CASSPAQGEKLFF
.,TRBJ1-2,TRBV6-5,15,CASGVWTEANYGYTF
.,TRBJ1-1,TRBV9,14,CASSVGSLNTEAFF
TRBD1,TRBJ1-2,TRBV29-1,15,CSVDRAGGQGYGYTF
.,TRBJ2-3,TRBV4-2,13,CASSPGVADTQYF
.,TRBJ2-7,TRBV30,13,CAWRSLISYEQYF
.,TRBJ1-6,TRBV5-1,13,CASSQGGNSPLHF
TRBD2,TRBJ2-1,TRBV5-1,16,CASSLSPQRGGWEQFF
.,TRBJ2-7,TRBV19,15,CASSITRDTSYEQYF
TRBD1,TRBJ1-2,TRBV10-3,14,CAIATGETNYGYTF
.,TRBJ2-1,TRBV7-3,13,CASSSDSSGEQFF
.,TRBJ1-4,TRBV2,15,CASSRPTGYVEKLFF
.,TRBJ2-1,TRBV7-3,12,CASSLSGDEQFF
.,TRBJ2-5,TRBV2,11,CASSDPSAQYF
TRBD1,TRBJ1-3,TRBV19,16,CASSRQGTVSGNTIYF
.,TRBJ1-3,TRBV28,15,CASRPQGISGNTIYF
.,TRBJ2-5,TRBV6-4,15,CASSDSRHSQETQYF
.,TRBJ1-1,TRBV19,13,CASSIGGSTEAFF
.,TRBJ1-1,TRBV7-8,13,CASSHRASSEAFF
.,TRBJ1-5,TRBV2,14,CASSPGAQDQPQHF
TRBD1,TRBJ1-2,TRBV10-3,14,CATSRTGANYGYTF
.,TRBJ1-1,TRBV28,14,CASSPPGPSKWAFF
.,TRBJ2-7,TRBV10-2,11,CASSEFYEQYF
TRBD1,TRBJ2-3,TRBV7-9,16,CASSGDRFPLTDTQYF
.,TRBJ1-5,TRBV2,13,CASSAGTNQPQHF
.,TRBJ1-1,TRBV28,15,CASKTPGAMNTEAFF
TRBD1,TRBJ2-7,TRBV4-3,16,CASSQDIDRVSSEQYF
.,TRBJ2-3,TRBV11-3,14,CASSFGGSTDTQYF
.,TRBJ1-2,TRBV28,12,CASTLGQYGYTF
TRBD2,TRBJ2-7,TRBV28,17,CASFTGTSGRHSYEQYF
.,TRBJ1-5,TRBV6-1,14,CAIGGKGGNQPQHF
.,TRBJ2-7,TRBV18,14,CASSPLEGAGEQYF
TRBD1,TRBJ1-1,TRBV7-2,12,CASSFDRGGLFF
TRBD1,TRBJ2-7,TRBV27,15,CASSLRRGQGKEQYF
.,TRBJ2-7,TRBV28,12,CASSTQLYEQYF